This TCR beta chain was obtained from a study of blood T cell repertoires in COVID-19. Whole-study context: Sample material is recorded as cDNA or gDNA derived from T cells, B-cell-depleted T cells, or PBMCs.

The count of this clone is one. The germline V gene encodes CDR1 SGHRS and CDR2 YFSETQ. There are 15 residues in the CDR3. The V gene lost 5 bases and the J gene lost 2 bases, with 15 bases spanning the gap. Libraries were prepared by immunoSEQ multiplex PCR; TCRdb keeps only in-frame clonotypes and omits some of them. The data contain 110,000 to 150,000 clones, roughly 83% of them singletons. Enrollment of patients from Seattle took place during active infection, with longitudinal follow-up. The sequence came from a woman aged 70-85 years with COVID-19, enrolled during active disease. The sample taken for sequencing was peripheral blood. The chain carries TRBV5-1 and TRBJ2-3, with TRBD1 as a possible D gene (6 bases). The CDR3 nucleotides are TGCGCCAGCAGTACAGGGAGTCTTACCACAGATACGCAGTATTTT. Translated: CASSTGSLTTDTQYF.